The 9 T cell receptor beta chains below all came from one sample that was sequenced in a study of T cells in Graves' hyperthyroidism and ophthalmopathy. Amplification yielded TCR beta CDR3 regions, with RNA transcripts as the source. HTBI primers were used for first-round RT-PCR of the TCR CDR3. MiXCR, run by TCRdb on the multiplex PCR reads, gives a single entry per CDR3 protein. This sample yields under 550,000 distinct CDR3 sequences, of which 12% to 15% are seen a single time; approximately 5.8% belongs to the top ten. The sample comprised blood. Every receptor here comes from a woman between 18 and 29 years old with Graves' hyperthyroidism.

As concerns this clonotype: A read error may account for a junction end that differs from germline. V and J are TRBV3-1 and TRBJ1-2, with 8 nucleotides matching TRBD1. CDR1 and CDR2 from the germline V gene are LGHDT and YNNKEL (reference sequence). The CDR3 spans 14 residues. CDR3 nucleotides: TGTGCCGGCAGCGAAGGACAGGGAAACTATGGCTACACCTTC. Amino acids: CAGSEGQGNYGYTF. Based on the CDR3 plus reference TRBV3-1 and TRBJ1-2, the full variable domain is DTAVSQTPKYLVTQMGNDKSIKCEQNLGHDTMYWYKQDSKKFLKIMFSYNNKELIINETVPNRFSPKSPDKAHLNLHINSLELGDSAVYFCAGSEGQGNYGYTFGSGTRLTVV.

This clonotype was seen at least ten times. The genes are TRBV28 and TRBJ2-2; no definite D call. The length of the CDR3 is 14 residues. The germline CDR1 and CDR2 sequences are MDHEN and SYDVKM. V was cut by 7 bases and J by 1 base, with 10 bases left in between. Here the CDR3 DNA reads TGTGCCAGCACCCGGGCTCAGAACACCGGGGAGCTGTTTTTT. It specifies CASTRAQNTGELFF. The entire variable domain, with the rest obtained from reference TRBV28 and TRBJ2-2, is as follows: DVKVTQSSRYLVKRTGEKVFLECVQDMDHENMFWYRQDPGLGLRLIYFSYDVKMKEKGDIPEGYSVSREKKERFSLILESASTNQTSMYLCASTRAQNTGELFFGEGSRLTVL.

The chain joins TRBV20-1 to TRBJ1-1, with TRBD1 matching over 10 bases. V trimming: 4 bases; J trimming: 7 bases; junction bases outside the gene matches: 9. CDR1 is DFQATT and CDR2 is SNEGSKA in the germline V gene (reference sequence). The length of the CDR3 is 14 residues. CDR3 nucleotides: TGCAGTGCTATGCTCCGGGACAGGGGTGGTGAAGCTTTCTTT. Amino acid sequence: CSAMLRDRGGEAFF.

This clonotype has a count of ten or more. The V and J genes are TRBV5-1 and TRBJ2-3; 8 nucleotides line up with TRBD1. Per the germline V gene, CDR1 is SGHRS and CDR2 is YFSETQ. The CDR3 has 15 residues. V was pared by 3 bases and J by 4 bases, with 7 bases of the junction left unmatched. CDR3 DNA sequence: TGCGCCAGCAGCTCCGGACAGGGTCGTCCAGATACGCAGTATTTT. Amino acids: CASSSGQGRPDTQYF.

This clonotype was counted at least ten times. The chain carries TRBV7-2 and TRBJ2-7; TRBD1 might be the D (6 bases). V was pared by 6 bases and J by 1 base, with 16 bases between. The CDR3 has 15 residues. The germline CDR1 and CDR2 sequences are SGHTA and FQGNSA. The CDR3 nucleotides are TGTGCCAGCAGTAAAGGTGGACAGCTATCCTACGAGCAGTACTTC. This encodes CASSKGGQLSYEQYF.

In its sample, this clonotype was seen many times. The V gene is TRBV3-1, the J gene TRBJ1-5; D not certain. With 0 bases removed from V and 2 bases from J, the gap between germline ends came to 5 bases. Germline CDR1 and CDR2: LGHDT and YNNKEL (reference sequence). This CDR3 has 14 residues. The CDR3 region is CASSQDSGNQPQHF. In DNA form, the CDR3 reads TGTGCCAGCAGCCAAGACTCAGGCAATCAGCCCCAGCATTTT.

This clonotype was recorded at least ten times. The chain has TRBV7-9 and TRBJ1-2, with TRBD1 identical over 8 bases. V gave up 4 bases and J gave up 6 bases; unmatched junction bases: 10. The germline CDR1 and CDR2 sequences are SEHNR and FQNEAQ (reference sequence). CDR3 size: 15 residues. CDR3 DNA: TGTGCCAGCAGCTCCGGACAGGGAGTTACAGATGGCTACACCTTC. Translated: CASSSGQGVTDGYTF.

Many counts were recorded for this clonotype. J is TRBJ2-1 and V is TRBV27, with 7 nucleotides matching TRBD1. V gave up 7 bases and J gave up 6 bases; unmatched junction bases: 9. The CDR3 runs 14 residues. CDR1 is MNHEY and CDR2 is SMNVEV in the germline V gene (reference sequence). The CDR3 loop reads CASTKGARSNEQFF. CDR3 nucleotide sequence: TGTGCCAGCACGAAGGGGGCGCGGTCCAATGAGCAGTTCTTC.

V gene TRBV5-1 combines with J gene TRBJ2-7, with D possibly being TRBD1 (6 bases). The germline V gene encodes CDR1 SGHRS and CDR2 YFSETQ. The CDR3 spans 14 residues. V gave up 3 bases and J gave up 6 bases, with 16 bases separating them. The CDR3: CASSSITGPGEQYF. CDR3 nucleotides: TGCGCCAGCAGCTCTATTACAGGGCCGGGCGAGCAGTACTTC.